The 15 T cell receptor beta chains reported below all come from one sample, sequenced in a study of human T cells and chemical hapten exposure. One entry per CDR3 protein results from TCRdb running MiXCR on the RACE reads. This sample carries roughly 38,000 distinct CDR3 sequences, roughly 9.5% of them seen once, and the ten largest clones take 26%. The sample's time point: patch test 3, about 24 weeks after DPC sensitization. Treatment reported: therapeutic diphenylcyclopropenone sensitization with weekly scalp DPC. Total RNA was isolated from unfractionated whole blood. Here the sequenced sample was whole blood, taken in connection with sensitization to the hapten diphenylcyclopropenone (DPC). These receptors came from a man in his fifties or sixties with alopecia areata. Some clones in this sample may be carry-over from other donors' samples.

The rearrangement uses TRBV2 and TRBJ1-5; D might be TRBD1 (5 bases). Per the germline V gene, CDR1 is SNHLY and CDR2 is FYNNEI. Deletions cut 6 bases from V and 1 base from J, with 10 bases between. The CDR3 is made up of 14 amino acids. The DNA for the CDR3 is TGTGCCAGCAGACGGACATGGAGCAATCAGCCCCAGCATTTT. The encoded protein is CASRRTWSNQPQHF.

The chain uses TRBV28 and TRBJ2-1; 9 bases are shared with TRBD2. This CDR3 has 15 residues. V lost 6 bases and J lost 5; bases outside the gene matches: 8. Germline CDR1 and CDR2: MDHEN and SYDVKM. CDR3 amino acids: CASRMPAGGHNEQFF. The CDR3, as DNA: TGTGCCAGCAGGATGCCAGCGGGAGGCCACAATGAGCAGTTCTTC.

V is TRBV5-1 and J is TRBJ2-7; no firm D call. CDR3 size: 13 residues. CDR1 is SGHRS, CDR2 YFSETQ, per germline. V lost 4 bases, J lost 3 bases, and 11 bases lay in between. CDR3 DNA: TGCGCCAGCAGCGCGTCTACCCTCTACGAGCAGTACTTC. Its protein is CASSASTLYEQYF.

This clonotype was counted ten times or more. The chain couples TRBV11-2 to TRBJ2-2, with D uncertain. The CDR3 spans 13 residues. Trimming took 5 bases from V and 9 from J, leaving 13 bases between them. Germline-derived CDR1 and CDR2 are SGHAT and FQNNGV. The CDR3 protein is CASSPQELRELFF. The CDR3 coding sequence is TGTGCCAGCAGCCCCCAAGAGCTAAGGGAGCTGTTTTTT.

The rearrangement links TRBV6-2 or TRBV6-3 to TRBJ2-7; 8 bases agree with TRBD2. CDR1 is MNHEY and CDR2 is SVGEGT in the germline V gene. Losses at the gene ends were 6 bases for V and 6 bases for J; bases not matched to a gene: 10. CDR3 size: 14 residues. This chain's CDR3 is CASSGAGVKIEQYF. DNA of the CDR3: TGTGCCAGCAGCGGAGCGGGAGTGAAGATCGAGCAGTACTTC.

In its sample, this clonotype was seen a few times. The CDR3 loop reads CASSSFGTGGYNEQFF. CDR3 DNA: TGTGCCAGCAGCTCCTTCGGGACAGGGGGCTACAATGAGCAGTTCTTC. The chain has TRBV7-6 and TRBJ2-1, with TRBD1 identical over 11 bases. V lost 4 bases and J lost 3; bases outside the gene matches: 5. The CDR3 length is 16 residues. Per germline, CDR1 SGHVS and CDR2 FNYEAQ.

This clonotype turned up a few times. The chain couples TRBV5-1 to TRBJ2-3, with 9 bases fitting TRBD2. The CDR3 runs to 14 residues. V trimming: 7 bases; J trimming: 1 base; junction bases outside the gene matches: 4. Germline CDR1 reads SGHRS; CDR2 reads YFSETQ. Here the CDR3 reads CASGLAGGTDTQYF. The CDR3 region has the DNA TGCGCCAGCGGGTTAGCGGGAGGCACAGATACGCAGTATTTT.

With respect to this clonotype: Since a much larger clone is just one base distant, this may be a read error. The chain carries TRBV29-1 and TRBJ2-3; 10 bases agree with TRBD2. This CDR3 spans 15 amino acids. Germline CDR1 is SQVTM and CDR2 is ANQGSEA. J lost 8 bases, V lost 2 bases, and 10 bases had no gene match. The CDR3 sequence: CSVERLAGDSVTQYF. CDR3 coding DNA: TGCAGCGTTGAAAGGCTAGCGGGAGACTCAGTTACGCAGTATTTT.

The CDR3 DNA sequence: TGCAGTGCTTCACCGGGACTAGCGGGAGGGCGGGATACGCAGTATTTT. Translating gives CSASPGLAGGRDTQYF. V is TRBV20-1 and J is TRBJ2-3; 16 nucleotides line up with TRBD2. After removal of 5 bases from V and 6 bases from J, the junction contained 8 bases not matched to a gene. CDR1 DFQATT and CDR2 SNEGSKA come from the germline V gene (reference sequence). The CDR3 covers 16 residues.

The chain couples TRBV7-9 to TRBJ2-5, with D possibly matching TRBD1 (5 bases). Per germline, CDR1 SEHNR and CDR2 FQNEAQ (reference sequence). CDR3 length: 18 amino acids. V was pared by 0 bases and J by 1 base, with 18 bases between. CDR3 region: CASSLARRPLGPQETQYF. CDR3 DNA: TGTGCCAGCAGCTTAGCGCGACGGCCCCTGGGGCCCCAAGAGACCCAGTACTTC. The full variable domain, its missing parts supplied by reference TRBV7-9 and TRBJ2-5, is DTGVSQNPRHKITKRGQNVTFRCDPISEHNRLYWYRQTLGQGPEFLTYFQNEAQLEKSRLLSDRFSAERPKGSFSTLEIQRTEQGDSAMYLCASSLARRPLGPQETQYFGPGTRLLVL.

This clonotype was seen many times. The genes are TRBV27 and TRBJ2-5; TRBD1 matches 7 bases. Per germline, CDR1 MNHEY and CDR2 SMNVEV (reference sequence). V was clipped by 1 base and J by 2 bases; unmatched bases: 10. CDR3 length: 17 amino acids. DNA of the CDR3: TGTGCCAGCAGTTTATTTCACAGGGGAACTTCACAAGAGACCCAGTACTTC. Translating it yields CASSLFHRGTSQETQYF.

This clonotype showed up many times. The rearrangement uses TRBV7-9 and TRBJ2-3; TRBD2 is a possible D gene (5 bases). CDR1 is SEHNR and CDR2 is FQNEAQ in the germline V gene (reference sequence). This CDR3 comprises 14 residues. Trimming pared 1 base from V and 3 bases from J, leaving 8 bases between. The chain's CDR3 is CASSLGSETDTQYF. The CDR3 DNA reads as TGTGCCAGCAGCTTAGGTAGCGAGACAGATACGCAGTATTTT.

CDR3 nucleotides: TGCGCCAGCAGCGGGGGGAAAGGGACGTCCTACGAGCAGTACTTC. Encoded protein: CASSGGKGTSYEQYF. The chain has TRBV5-1 and TRBJ2-7; possible D gene TRBD2, 6 bases. This CDR3 has 15 residues. The germline CDR1 and CDR2 sequences are SGHRS and YFSETQ. Trimming took 4 bases from V and 1 from J, leaving 15 bases between them.

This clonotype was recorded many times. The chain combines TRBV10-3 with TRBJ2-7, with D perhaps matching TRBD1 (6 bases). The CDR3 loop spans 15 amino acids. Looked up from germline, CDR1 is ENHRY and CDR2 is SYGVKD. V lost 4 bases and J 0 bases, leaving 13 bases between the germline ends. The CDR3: CAISGWTETSYEQYF. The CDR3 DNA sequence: TGTGCCATCAGTGGGTGGACAGAGACCTCCTACGAGCAGTACTTC.

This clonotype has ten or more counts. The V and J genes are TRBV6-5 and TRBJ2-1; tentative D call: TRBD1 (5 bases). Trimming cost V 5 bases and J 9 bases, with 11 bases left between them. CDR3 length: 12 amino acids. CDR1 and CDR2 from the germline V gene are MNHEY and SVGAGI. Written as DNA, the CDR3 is TGTGCCAGCAGTAGAGTAAGGGGTGAGCAGTTCTTC. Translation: CASSRVRGEQFF.